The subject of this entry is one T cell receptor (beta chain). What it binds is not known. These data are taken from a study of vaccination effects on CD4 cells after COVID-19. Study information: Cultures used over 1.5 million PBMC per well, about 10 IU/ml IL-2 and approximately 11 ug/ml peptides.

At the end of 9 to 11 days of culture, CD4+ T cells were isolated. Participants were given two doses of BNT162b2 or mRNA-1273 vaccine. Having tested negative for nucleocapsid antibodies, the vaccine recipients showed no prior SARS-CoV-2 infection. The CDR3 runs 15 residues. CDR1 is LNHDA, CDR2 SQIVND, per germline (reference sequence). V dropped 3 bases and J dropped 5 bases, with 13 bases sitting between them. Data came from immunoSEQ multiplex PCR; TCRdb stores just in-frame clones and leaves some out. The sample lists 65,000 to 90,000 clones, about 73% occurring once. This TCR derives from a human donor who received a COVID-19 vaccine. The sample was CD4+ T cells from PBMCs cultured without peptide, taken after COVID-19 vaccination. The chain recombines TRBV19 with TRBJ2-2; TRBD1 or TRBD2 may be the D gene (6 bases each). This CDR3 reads CASSITGRKTGELFF. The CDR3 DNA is TGTGCCAGTAGTATTACAGGGAGGAAGACCGGGGAGCTGTTTTTT.